The clone carrying this T cell receptor beta chain came up once. Its antigen is as yet unknown. Germline V gene data show CDR1 as MRHNA and CDR2 as SNTAGT. This CDR3 is built from 19 residues. J lost 0 bases, V lost 3 bases, and 14 bases had no gene match. This entry is derived from a study of glioma-infiltrating T cells after dendritic cell vaccination. In the study overall: Samples are from glioblastoma patients in Phase I and II dendritic cell vaccine trials. Study-wide results and caveats: The cohort had few patients with full blood and tumor sets.

Profiling relied on immunoSEQ multiplex PCR, and the TCRdb table lists in-frame clones only, not all of them. The table has around 89,000 clones, around 86% seen once. This chain connects TRBV6-4 to TRBJ1-5; TRBD1 agrees at 7 bases. Sequencing used blood, obtained before dendritic cell vaccination. The TCR was taken from a human donor with glioblastoma. CDR3 region: CASSEPDHARGYSNQPQHF. CDR3 nucleotides: TGTGCCAGCAGTGAACCGGACCATGCCAGGGGGTATAGCAATCAGCCCCAGCATTTT.